This entry lists 10 T cell receptor beta chains sequenced from one sample in a study of CD8 T cells in ankylosing spondylitis. TCRdb analysed the 5' RACE reads with MiXCR anew, one entry per CDR3 protein. The repertoire consists of 150,000 to 200,000 distinct CDR3 sequences, with approximately 13% occurring once and the leading ten covering approximately 9.9%. Source material: blood, either unsorted or a sorted T cell fraction (not recorded which). These receptor sequences come from a female donor with ankylosing spondylitis or in good health (not recorded which).

This clonotype was seen repeatedly, ten times or more. The chain uses TRBV4-2 and TRBJ2-5; TRBD2 matches at 12 bases. Germline loops: CDR1 LGHNA, CDR2 YNFKEQ. Germline trimming cut 2 bases from V and 4 bases from J; bases unmatched to any gene: 8. The CDR3 is 17 residues long. CDR3 coding DNA: TGTGCCAGCAGCCAAAGCCTAGCGGGAGGGGGTGCAGAGACCCAGTACTTC. Protein sequence: CASSQSLAGGGAETQYF.

This chain uses TRBV9 with TRBJ2-1; 11 bases are shared with TRBD2. Germline V gene lookup returns CDR1 SGDLS and CDR2 YYNGEE. This CDR3 region has 15 residues. V trimming: 4 bases; J trimming: 9 bases; junction bases outside the gene matches: 9. In nucleotides, the CDR3 is TGTGCCAGCAGCCCCTTCCTAGCGGGAGGCAGTGAGCAGTTCTTC. This encodes CASSPFLAGGSEQFF. Looking up the rest from reference TRBV9 and TRBJ2-1 gives the full variable domain: DSGVTQTPKHLITATGQRVTLRCSPRSGDLSVYWYQQSLDQGLQFLIQYYNGEERAKGNILERFSAQQFPDLHSELNLSSLELGDSALYFCASSPFLAGGSEQFFGPGTRLTVL.

The sample holds many counts of this clonotype. The genes are TRBV20-1 and TRBJ2-3, with 7 positions matching TRBD2. The trim removed 6 bases at V and 6 bases at J, leaving 15 bases unmatched. Germline CDR1 reads DFQATT; CDR2 reads SNEGSKA (reference sequence). The CDR3 has 15 residues. CDR3 in DNA: TGCAGTGCCCTATTCCCGGGACTAAGATCCGATACGCAGTATTTT. Translation: CSALFPGLRSDTQYF.

This clonotype came up many times. This rearrangement joins TRBV5-1 to TRBJ1-1; no clear D gene. The V gene lost 0 bases and the J gene lost 7 bases, with 7 bases spanning the gap. Germline V CDR1 and CDR2: SGHRS, YFSETQ. CDR3 length equals 12 residues. This chain's CDR3 is CASSLGADEAFF. The CDR3 region has the DNA TGCGCCAGCAGCTTGGGGGCAGATGAAGCTTTCTTT.

This clonotype was seen repeatedly, ten times or more. The CDR3 DNA reads as TGCAGTGCTAGAGATCAAGGGAGTGGTGGAAACACCATATATTTT. Translation gives CSARDQGSGGNTIYF. This chain uses TRBV20-1 with TRBJ1-3, with D unclear. V was clipped by 0 bases and J by 3 bases, with 12 bases between them. Germline V gene sequence: CDR1 DFQATT, CDR2 SNEGSKA (reference sequence). The CDR3 has 15 residues.

The sample holds many counts of this clonotype. The chain couples TRBV5-1 to TRBJ1-2, with a tentative D call TRBD1 (6 bases). The germline CDR1 and CDR2 sequences are SGHRS and YFSETQ. Trimming shortened V by 3 bases and J by 0 bases, and 12 bases separated the two germline ends. CDR3 size: 15 residues. This CDR3 reads CASSSRTVANYGYTF. CDR3 nucleotide sequence: TGCGCCAGCAGCTCTAGGACAGTTGCTAACTATGGCTACACCTTC.

The chain joins TRBV5-6 to TRBJ2-7; D remains unclear. Germline assignment: CDR1 SGHDT and CDR2 YYEEEE. V lost 1 base and J lost 4, with 12 bases in between. There are 14 residues in the CDR3. As DNA, the CDR3 is TGTGCCAGCAGCTTGCCCGGAGACGGGTACGAGCAGTACTTC. Translated, it gives CASSLPGDGYEQYF.

This clonotype was seen at least ten times. CDR3 DNA sequence: TGTGCCAGCTCGCAACTAGCGGGAGGGCAAGATACGCAGTATTTT. It codes for CASSQLAGGQDTQYF. V gene TRBV18 combines with J gene TRBJ2-3; TRBD2 aligns across 13 bases. V dropped 6 bases and J dropped 5; count of bases not matched to a gene: 5. The CDR3 sequence is 15 residues long. Germline loops: CDR1 KGHSH, CDR2 LQKENI.

This clonotype was found many times. The chain carries TRBV28 and TRBJ1-1, with TRBD1 matching over 11 bases. The CDR3 spans 19 residues. Looked up from germline, CDR1 is MDHEN and CDR2 is SYDVKM. V lost 8 bases to trimming and J lost 1 base; unmatched junction nucleotides: 18. In nucleotides, the CDR3 is TGTGCCAGCGTTCCCCGATCGCCGGGACAGGGGGTAAGGAACACTGAAGCTTTCTTT. It translates to CASVPRSPGQGVRNTEAFF.

This clonotype has at least ten counts. The V call is TRBV5-1, the J call TRBJ1-1, with 7 bases matching TRBD1. Germline lookup yields CDR1 SGHRS and CDR2 YFSETQ. After removal of 7 bases from V and 4 bases from J, the junction contained 4 bases not matched to a gene. This CDR3 has 12 amino acids. Here the CDR3 DNA reads TGCGCCAGCGGGGACAGTCTCACTGAAGCTTTCTTT. Protein product: CASGDSLTEAFF.